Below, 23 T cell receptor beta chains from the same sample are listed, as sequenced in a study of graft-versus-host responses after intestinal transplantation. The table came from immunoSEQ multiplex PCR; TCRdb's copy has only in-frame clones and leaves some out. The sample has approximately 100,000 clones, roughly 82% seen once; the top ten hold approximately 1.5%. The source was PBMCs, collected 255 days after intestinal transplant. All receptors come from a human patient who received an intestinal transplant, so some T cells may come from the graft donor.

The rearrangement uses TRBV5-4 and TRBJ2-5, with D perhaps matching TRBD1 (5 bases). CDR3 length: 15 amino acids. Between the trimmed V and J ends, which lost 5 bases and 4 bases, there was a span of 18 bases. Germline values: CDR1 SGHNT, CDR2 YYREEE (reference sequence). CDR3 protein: CASRGPGWSRETQYF. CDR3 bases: TGTGCCAGCAGGGGGCCTGGTTGGTCTCGAGAGACCCAGTACTTC.

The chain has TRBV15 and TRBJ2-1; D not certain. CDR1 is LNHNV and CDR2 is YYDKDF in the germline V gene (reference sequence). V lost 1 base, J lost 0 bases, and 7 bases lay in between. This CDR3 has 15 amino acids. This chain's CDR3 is CATSRVPASYNEQFF. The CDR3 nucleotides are TGTGCCACCAGCAGAGTCCCAGCCTCCTACAATGAGCAGTTCTTC.

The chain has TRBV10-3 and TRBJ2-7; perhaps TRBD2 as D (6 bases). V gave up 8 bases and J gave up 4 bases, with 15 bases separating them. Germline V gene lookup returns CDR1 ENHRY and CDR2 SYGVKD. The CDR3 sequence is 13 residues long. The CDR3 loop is CAISGDSPYEQYF. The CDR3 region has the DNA TGTGCCATCTCGGGGGACTCACCTTACGAGCAGTACTTC.

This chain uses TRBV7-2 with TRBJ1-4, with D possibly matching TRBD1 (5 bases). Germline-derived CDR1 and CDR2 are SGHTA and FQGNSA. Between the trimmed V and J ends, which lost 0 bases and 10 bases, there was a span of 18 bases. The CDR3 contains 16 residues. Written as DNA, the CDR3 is TGTGCCAGCAGCTTAGCCTCTGGGGGAGTTGAGGGAAAACTGTTTTTT. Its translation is CASSLASGGVEGKLFF.

The CDR3: CASSGTSGGDTQYF. Here the CDR3 DNA reads TGTGCCAGCAGCGGGACTAGCGGGGGAGATACGCAGTATTTT. V usage is TRBV5-8 and J usage is TRBJ2-3, with 14 nucleotides matching TRBD2. CDR1 and CDR2 from the germline V gene are SGHTS and YDEGEE. V dropped 4 bases and J dropped 5; count of bases not matched to a gene: 0. CDR3 length: 14 amino acids.

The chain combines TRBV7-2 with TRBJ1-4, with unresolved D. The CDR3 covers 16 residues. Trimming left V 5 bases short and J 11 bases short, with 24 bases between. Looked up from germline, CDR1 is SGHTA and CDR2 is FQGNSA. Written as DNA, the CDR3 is TGTGCCAGCAGCCTTAGTAAGGGTTCGAAACCTGAGAAACTGTTTTTT. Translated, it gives CASSLSKGSKPEKLFF. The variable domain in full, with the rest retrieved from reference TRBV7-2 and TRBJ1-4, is GAGVSQSPSNKVTEKGKDVELRCDPISGHTALYWYRQSLGQGLEFLIYFQGNSAPDKSGLPSDRFSAERTGGSVSTLTIQRTQQEDSAVYLCASSLSKGSKPEKLFFGSGTQLSVL.

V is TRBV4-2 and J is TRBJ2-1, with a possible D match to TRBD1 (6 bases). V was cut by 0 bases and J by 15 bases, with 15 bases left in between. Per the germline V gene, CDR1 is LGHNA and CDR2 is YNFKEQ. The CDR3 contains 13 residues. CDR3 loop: CASSQEMGAGGFF. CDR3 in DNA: TGTGCCAGCAGCCAAGAAATGGGGGCGGGCGGGTTCTTC.

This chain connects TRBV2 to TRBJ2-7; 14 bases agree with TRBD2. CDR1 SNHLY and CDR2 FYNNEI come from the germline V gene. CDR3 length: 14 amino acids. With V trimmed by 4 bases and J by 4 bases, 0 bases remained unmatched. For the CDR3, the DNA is TGTGCCAGCAGTGGGACTAGCGGGAGGTACGAGCAGTACTTC. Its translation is CASSGTSGRYEQYF.

This CDR3 is CASSSAGGDTGELFF. The CDR3 nucleotides are TGCGCCAGCAGCTCTGCAGGGGGCGACACCGGGGAGCTGTTTTTT. The chain couples TRBV4-1 to TRBJ2-2, with TRBD1 identical over 8 bases. V lost 5 bases to trimming and J lost 3 bases; unmatched junction nucleotides: 5. Germline CDR1 MGHRA, CDR2 YSYEKL. The CDR3 contains 15 residues.

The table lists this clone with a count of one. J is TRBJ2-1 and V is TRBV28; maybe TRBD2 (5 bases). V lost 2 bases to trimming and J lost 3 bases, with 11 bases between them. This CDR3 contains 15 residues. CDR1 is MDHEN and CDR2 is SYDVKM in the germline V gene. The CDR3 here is CASSLVRAIYNEQFF. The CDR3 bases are TGTGCCAGCAGTTTAGTGAGGGCAATCTACAATGAGCAGTTCTTC.

The CDR3, as DNA: TGTGCCAGCACGCCCGCCGCTAGCGGGGGGGCCGCCTACAATGAGCAGTTCTTC. This translates into CASTPAASGGAAYNEQFF. The V gene is TRBV27, the J gene TRBJ2-1, with 12 bases that match TRBD2. Trimming cost V 7 bases and J 2 bases; bases outside gene matches: 12. There are 18 residues in the CDR3. Germline-derived CDR1 and CDR2 are MNHEY and SMNVEV (reference sequence).

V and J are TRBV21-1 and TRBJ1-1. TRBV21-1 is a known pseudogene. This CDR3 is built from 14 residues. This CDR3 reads CASSKTGTGTEAFF. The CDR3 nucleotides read TGTGCCAGCAGCAAAACGGGGACGGGCACTGAAGCTTTCTTT.

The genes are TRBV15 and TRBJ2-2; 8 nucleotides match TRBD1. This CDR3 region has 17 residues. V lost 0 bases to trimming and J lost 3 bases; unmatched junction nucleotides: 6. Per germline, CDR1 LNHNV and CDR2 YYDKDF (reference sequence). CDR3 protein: CATSRDLQGVDTGELFF. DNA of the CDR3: TGTGCCACCAGCAGAGACCTACAGGGGGTGGACACCGGGGAGCTGTTTTTT.

DNA for the CDR3: TGTGCCAGCAGCCCCGTGACAGCGAACACTGAAGCTTTCTTT. Protein sequence: CASSPVTANTEAFF. This sequence joins TRBV9 and TRBJ1-1; TRBD1 might be the D (5 bases). Per germline, CDR1 SGDLS and CDR2 YYNGEE. The CDR3 is made up of 14 amino acids. Trimming removed 4 bases from V and 1 base from J, with 11 bases in between.

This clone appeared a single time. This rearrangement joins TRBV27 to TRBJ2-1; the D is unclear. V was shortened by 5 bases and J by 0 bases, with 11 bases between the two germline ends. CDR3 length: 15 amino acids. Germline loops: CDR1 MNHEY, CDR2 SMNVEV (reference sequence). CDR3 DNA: TGTGCCAGCAGTCGCCTACCGAGCTCCTACAATGAGCAGTTCTTC. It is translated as CASSRLPSSYNEQFF.

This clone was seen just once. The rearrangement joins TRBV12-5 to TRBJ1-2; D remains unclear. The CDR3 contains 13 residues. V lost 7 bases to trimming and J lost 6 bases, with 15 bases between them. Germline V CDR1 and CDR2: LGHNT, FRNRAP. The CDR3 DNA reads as TGTGCTAGTGACCCATTTGGAGGAGATGGCTACACCTTC. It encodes CASDPFGGDGYTF.

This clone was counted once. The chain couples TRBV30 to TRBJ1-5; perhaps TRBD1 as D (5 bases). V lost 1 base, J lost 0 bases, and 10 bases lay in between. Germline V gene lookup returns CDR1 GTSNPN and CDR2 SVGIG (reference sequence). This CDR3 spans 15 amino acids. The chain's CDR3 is CAWSDGHYSNQPQHF. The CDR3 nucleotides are TGTGCCTGGAGTGACGGACACTATAGCAATCAGCCCCAGCATTTT.

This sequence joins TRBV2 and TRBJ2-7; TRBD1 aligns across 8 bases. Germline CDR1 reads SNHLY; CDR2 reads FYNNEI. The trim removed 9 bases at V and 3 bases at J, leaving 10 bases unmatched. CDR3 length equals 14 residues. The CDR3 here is CASQNGQGNYEQYF. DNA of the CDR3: TGTGCCAGTCAAAACGGACAGGGTAACTACGAGCAGTACTTC. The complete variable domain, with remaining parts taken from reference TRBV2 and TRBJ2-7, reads EPEVTQTPSHQVTQMGQEVILRCVPISNHLYFYWYRQILGQKVEFLVSFYNNEISEKSEIFDDQFSVERPDGSNFTLKIRSTKLEDSAMYFCASQNGQGNYEQYFGPGTRLTVT.

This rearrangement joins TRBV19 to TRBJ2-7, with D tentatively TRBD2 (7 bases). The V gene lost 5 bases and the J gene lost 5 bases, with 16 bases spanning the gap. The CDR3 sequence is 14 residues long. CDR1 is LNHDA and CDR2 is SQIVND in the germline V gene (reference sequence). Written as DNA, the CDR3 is TGTGCCAGTAGTCCATTCAGGGGAGGGGACGAGCAGTACTTC. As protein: CASSPFRGGDEQYF.

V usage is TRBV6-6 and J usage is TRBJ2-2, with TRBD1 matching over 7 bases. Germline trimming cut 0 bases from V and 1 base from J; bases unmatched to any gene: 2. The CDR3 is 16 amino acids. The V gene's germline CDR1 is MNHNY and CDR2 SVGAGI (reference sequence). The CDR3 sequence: CASSYSRTGNTGELFF. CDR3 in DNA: TGTGCCAGCAGTTACTCCAGGACAGGGAACACCGGGGAGCTGTTTTTT.

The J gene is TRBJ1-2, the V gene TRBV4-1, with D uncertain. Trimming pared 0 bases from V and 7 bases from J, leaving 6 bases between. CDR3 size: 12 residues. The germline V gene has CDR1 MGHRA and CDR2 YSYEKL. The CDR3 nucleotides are TGCGCCAGCAGCCAAGAGTCTGGTGGCTACACCTTC. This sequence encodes CASSQESGGYTF.

In DNA, the CDR3 is TGTGCCAGCAGTGACCCCAGGACAGGGATCTATGAGCAGTTCTTC. The encoded protein is CASSDPRTGIYEQFF. This chain uses TRBV6-4 with TRBJ2-1, with 8 bases that match TRBD1. The CDR3 runs to 15 residues. J lost 8 bases, V lost 2 bases, and 8 bases had no gene match. Germline assignment: CDR1 MRHNA and CDR2 SNTAGT.

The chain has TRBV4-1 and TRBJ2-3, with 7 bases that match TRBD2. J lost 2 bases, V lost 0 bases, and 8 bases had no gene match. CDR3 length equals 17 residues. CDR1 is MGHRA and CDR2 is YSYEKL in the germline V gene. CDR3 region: CASSQDLERGLTDTQYF. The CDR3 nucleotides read TGCGCCAGCAGCCAAGATCTGGAGCGGGGCCTCACAGATACGCAGTATTTT.